Listed below are T cell receptor beta chains from one sample, sequenced in a study of CD8 T cells in ankylosing spondylitis. In TCRdb, the 5' RACE reads were re-called with MiXCR into one record per CDR3 protein. The sample yields about 160,000 distinct CDR3 sequences, around 18% seen once. The specimen sequenced was blood, either unsorted or a sorted T cell fraction (not recorded which). These receptors all stem from a male donor with ankylosing spondylitis or in good health (not recorded which). Both conserved end residues are trimmed from each CDR3. A D gene is named only where the DNA matches it firmly. Only some rows state a clone size, as once, few, many or a class for expanded clones.

clone_size d_call v_call cdr3_aa
few - TRBV11-2 ASSLDRQSRFTEAF
- - TRBV5-1 ASSLEAGEFYEQY
- TRBD1 TRBV28 ASSSTGTGNTIY
many TRBD1 TRBV3-1 ASSQHRDRVDGYT
many TRBD1 TRBV3-1 ASSPLGQGTQY
many TRBD1 TRBV20-1 SALETGVAYGYT
many - TRBV6-6 ASSVFTGETQY
many - TRBV5-1 ASSLGSGRNTEAF
many TRBD1 TRBV10-1 ASSQDRLTAEAF
many - TRBV20-1 SARGWIHTEAF
- TRBD2 TRBV6-1 ASRARLAGVSGELF
- - TRBV28 ASRSYWGLAYEQY
- TRBD1 TRBV19 ASSWDSERGQPQH
- - TRBV2 ASSGLEGVQPQH
few TRBD2 TRBV11-2 ASSNISSGRVPAQY
- - TRBV10-3 ATGVNEQF
- TRBD2 TRBV11-2 ASSSAGAPYNEQF
many - TRBV5-1 ASSLGNEQF
many - TRBV28 ASSLTPSPNYGYT
many TRBD2 TRBV20-1 SARALSTSGSSYNEQF
few TRBD2 TRBV24-1 ATKAGGNNEQF
- TRBD2 TRBV10-3 AISGDSGASSYNEQF
- TRBD2 TRBV11-2 ASSLVGAGGASYNEQF
many - TRBV20-1 SARIPGRVNTEAF
- - TRBV7-2 ASSLVPLATDTQY
few - TRBV18 ASSPSARDGGEKLF
- - TRBV19 ASSMAAGYGYT
- - TRBV29-1 SVEVGLDTEAF
- - TRBV11-1 ASSPEPLEQY
- TRBD1 TRBV19 ASSIDMTGVEIYNQPQH
- - TRBV7-9 ASSLGDYGYT
many TRBD1 TRBV27 ASGSRTGKNTEAF
few TRBD2 TRBV20-1 SARAGGPHEQY
few TRBD1 TRBV28 ASSSVRGRSEKLF
few - TRBV6-1 ASSEAYPTLNYGYT
many - TRBV5-1 ASSFGGEGGTDTQY
many - TRBV7-7 ASSLKNTGELF
many TRBD2 TRBV12-3/TRBV12-4 ASSFGLADNEQF
- - TRBV12-3/TRBV12-4 ASSFWGGADTQY
many TRBD2 TRBV2 ASGDREVTGELF
- - TRBV6-6 ASRYDGTTEAF
few TRBD2 TRBV7-9 ASSFGLAGVYNEQF
many TRBD1 TRBV12-5 ASGSGGAGVNEQF
many TRBD1 TRBV24-1 ATSMTGSSSYNEQF
few TRBD2 TRBV10-3 AISGEGGRTYSEQF
- - TRBV10-3 AISDPGVGGNTIY
- TRBD2 TRBV20-1 CARDPRTSADNEQF
many - TRBV20-1 SARDPFSRDAQY
many TRBD1 TRBV20-1 SARPQGAGGEAF
many TRBD2 TRBV5-1 ASSLSASGTRNEQF
few - TRBV5-1 ASSPLQADPAYEQY
once TRBD2 TRBV29-1 SVQELAGGGEQF
- TRBD1 TRBV5-1 ASSSRDRDGYT
- - TRBV6-5 ASSKPPGADRY